This is a list of T cell receptor beta chains from one sample in a study of cytomegalovirus exposure and HLA in healthy donors. Here immunoSEQ multiplex PCR was the method, and the copy in TCRdb shows in-frame clones only, minus some. The sample shows 150,000 to 250,000 clones, roughly 84% of them seen only once. The source material was PBMCs. The receptors here all came from a woman aged 25 to 39 in good health and CMV-seropositive. The CDR3 runs from the conserved cysteine through the conserved F or W.

TRBJ1-1,TRBV7-6,CASSLQGGPGTEAFF
TRBJ1-1,TRBV29-1,CSVLRQARNTEAFF
TRBJ2-7,TRBV20-1,CSARDLEQYF
TRBJ2-1,TRBV18,CASSYLAGYDNEQFF
TRBJ2-7,TRBV11-2,CASSFGASGSYEQYF
TRBJ2-7,TRBV28,CASSHSGTSGRALGGEQYF
TRBJ1-1,TRBV5-1,CASSLTERNTEAFF
TRBJ1-4,TRBV15,CATSRETGTNEKLFF
TRBJ2-7,TRBV7-2,CASSLGPAGDINEQYF
TRBJ1-5,TRBV6-1,CASTGGAQPQHF
TRBJ2-7,TRBV28,CASTTPGLAGARAEQYF
TRBJ2-1,TRBV4-1,CASSRLLPGLIKGNEQFF
TRBJ1-5,TRBV10-3,CAIAGVMGQPQHF
TRBJ2-7,TRBV11-2,CASSLGGTNYEQYF
TRBJ2-7,TRBV4-2,CASSPGLAGLPRSYEQYF
TRBJ2-3,TRBV9,CASSPEGGGPLDTQYF
TRBJ2-5,TRBV30,CAWSGGQVKTQYF
TRBJ1-2,TRBV28,CAGQTGLKGDGYTF
TRBJ1-2,TRBV9,CASSPDRVGTGNYGYTF
TRBJ2-1,TRBV6-5,CASRAPGQILGQFF
TRBJ1-5,TRBV7-2,CASSQRAGDVNQPQHF
TRBJ1-1,TRBV2,CASSFNRANTEAFF
TRBJ2-1,TRBV30,CAWARDSNNEQFF
TRBJ2-7,TRBV29-1,CSVVSQLSGPYEQYF
TRBJ1-5,TRBV28,CASISGGLRPQHF
TRBJ1-2,TRBV6-1,CASSVILVQAYGYTF
TRBJ1-1,TRBV28,CASLQVNTEAFF
TRBJ1-1,TRBV27,CASLSLRGEAFF
TRBJ1-5,TRBV19,CASSIGSGNNQPQHF
TRBJ2-1,TRBV25-1,CASSESRSGGGGNEQFF
TRBJ1-2,TRBV18,CASSPTGTGNGYTF
TRBJ2-1,TRBV5-1,CASSLKLAGGGHEQFF
TRBJ2-7,TRBV5-6,CASSGGTGSSYEQYF
TRBJ2-5,TRBV10-3,CAISKGVETQYF
TRBJ2-7,TRBV6-6,CASSQNRPSYEQYF
TRBJ2-7,TRBV28,CASKAGTVTYEQYF
TRBJ2-1,TRBV28,CASSARLAGSYNEQFF
TRBJ2-2,TRBV7-2,CASSLAGGRALGELFF
TRBJ2-1,TRBV6-1,CASSVIREQFF
TRBJ1-5,TRBV18,CASSPSGVSQPQHF
TRBJ2-7,TRBV5-6,CASSLVPGGSYEQYF